What follows is one TCR beta chain and its context. The data originate from a study of blood T cell repertoires in COVID-19. The wider study: Material from acute and convalescent COVID-19 was sourced from the United States, Italy and Spain. From T cells, B-cell-depleted T cells, or PBMCs came the material, which was cDNA or gDNA.

CDR1 is SGHNT and CDR2 is YYREEE in the germline V gene (reference sequence). The CDR3 loop spans 15 amino acids. Trimming took 4 bases from V and 4 from J; bases not matched to a gene: 7. Original processing methods: Quantification of nucleated cells was approximated via reference gene primer amplification. This table comes from immunoSEQ multiplex PCR, and its TCRdb copy is limited to in-frame clones, with some not included. The V and J calls and clone size were taken over from that table, and D and trimming were inferred from the DNA. The sample has around 94,000 clones; 70% to 90% are singletons.

The sequencing sample was made of peripheral blood. This TCR was recovered from a man aged 50 to 59 with acute or convalescent COVID-19. The rearrangement links TRBV5-4 to TRBJ2-1; 8 bases map to TRBD1. CDR3 in amino acids: CASSLPGQAYNEQFF. CDR3 DNA: TGTGCCAGCAGCCTACCGGGACAGGCGTACAATGAGCAGTTCTTC.